Sequencing of this T cell receptor (beta chain) was carried out in a study of blood T cells in healthy people across ages. With a J-beta primer mix and a sample-barcoded 5' primer, a second PCR ran about 7 to 11 cycles. Tagging of each cDNA molecule was performed by a template-switch adaptor with 12 random nucleotides. Paired-end reads containing CDR3 totaled no fewer than 3 million for each sample. TCRdb processed the 5' RACE reads anew with MiXCR; each CDR3 protein has one entry. The sample lists approximately 1,100,000 distinct CDR3 sequences; 40% to 45% were seen once. Concerning this clonotype itself: Its target is not known.

Study conclusions and caveats: Naive CD4+ cells and diversity were both higher in long-lived donors than in aged donors. Diversity of TCR beta correlated strongly with naive T cell percentage.

CDR1 is SGHRS and CDR2 is YFSETQ in the germline V gene. The CDR3 sequence is 11 residues long. The sequence was obtained from a woman aged 55-75 years in good health. The sequencing sample was made of blood. This rearrangement joins TRBV5-1 to TRBJ2-1; D is unresolved. The closer fit of TRBJ2-7 to the DNA end suggests the J call may be wrong. The CDR3 sequence is CASRENNEQYF. In DNA form, the CDR3 reads TGCGCCAGCCGAGAAAACAATGAGCAGTACTTC.